This T cell receptor beta chain was documented in a study of blood T cell repertoires in COVID-19. The CDR3 spans 16 residues. From germline, CDR1 is MDHEN and CDR2 SYDVKM. J lost 5 bases, V lost 3 bases, and 8 bases had no gene match. Under the authors' procedure: By means of reference gene primer amplification, nucleated cell counts were estimated. Libraries were prepared by immunoSEQ multiplex PCR; TCRdb keeps only in-frame clonotypes and omits some of them. V and J calls and clone size come straight from that table; D and trimming were deduced from the DNA. This sample has 180,000 or so clones, with about 84% found just once.

This TCR was recovered from a woman between 25 and 40 years old who had recovered from COVID-19. The chain has TRBV28 and TRBJ2-1; 9 bases map to TRBD2. Sequenced: PBMCs or T cells enriched from blood (not recorded which). The DNA for the CDR3 is TGTGCCAGCAGTTTCGAGGTAGCGGGAGAGGACAATGAGCAGTTCTTC. This gives the protein CASSFEVAGEDNEQFF.